The clone carrying this TCR beta chain was counted many times. Its target is unknown. By 5'RACE with 10-nucleotide random UMIs, the cDNA was made. Over 170 million TCR-beta sequences (from 15-18 subjects) were yielded by each sequencing run. TCRdb reprocessed the 5' RACE reads with MiXCR, giving one entry per CDR3 protein. Of 55,000 to 75,000 distinct CDR3 sequences listed, about an eighth are singletons. The data originate from a study of neurological immune-mediated disorders. Study findings and constraints: The absence of shared CDR3 amino acid sequences among expanded clones across subjects suggests private repertoires in all groups. Healthy controls had more TCR clonal expansion than multiple sclerosis, which showed the least, whereas HTLV-1-associated myelopathy showed the most.

The sequenced material came from PBMCs. This receptor was identified in a woman in her fifties or sixties with HTLV-1-associated myelopathy (HAM/TSP).

The chain's CDR3 is CASSLGGGAGTEAFF. The CDR3, as DNA: TGTGCCAGCAGCTTAGGGGGGGGTGCGGGCACTGAAGCTTTCTTT. The rearrangement links TRBV5-6 to TRBJ1-1; possibly TRBD1 for D (6 bases). With 2 bases removed from V and 4 bases from J, the gap between germline ends came to 15 bases. Germline-derived CDR1 and CDR2 are SGHDT and YYEEEE. This CDR3 has 15 residues.